These 9 T cell receptor beta chains were sequenced from one sample in a study of cytomegalovirus exposure and HLA in healthy donors. In the PCR, 60 Vbeta and 13 Jbeta primers were used. Sequencing was performed with immunoSEQ multiplex PCR; in TCRdb, only in-frame clones are kept and a portion is missing. In the table there are 190,000 or so clones, more than 80% of which are singletons. Sequencing input: PBMCs. These receptors were collected from a boy younger than 18 in good health and CMV-seronegative.

This chain connects TRBV9 to TRBJ2-5; 12 bases match TRBD1. The CDR3 loop spans 15 amino acids. Germline CDR1 and CDR2: SGDLS and YYNGEE. J was trimmed by 5 bases and V by 4 bases; bases with no gene match: 6. CDR3: CASSLGTGGWETQYF. The DNA of the CDR3 is TGTGCCAGCAGCCTTGGGACAGGGGGCTGGGAGACCCAGTACTTC.

The V and J genes are TRBV7-9 and TRBJ1-1, with D perhaps matching TRBD1 (6 bases). Trimming shortened V by 5 bases and J by 1 base, and 11 bases separated the two germline ends. Germline assignment: CDR1 SEHNR and CDR2 FQNEAQ (reference sequence). CDR3 length: 14 amino acids. The CDR3 protein is CASSLGQSNTEAFF. In DNA form, the CDR3 reads TGTGCCAGCAGCCTCGGACAGTCGAACACTGAAGCTTTCTTT.

In DNA, the CDR3 is TGTGCCAGCAGCTTCGAGGGGGGGATCTACGAGCAGTACTTC. This gives the protein CASSFEGGIYEQYF. This chain uses TRBV11-2 with TRBJ2-7; D might be TRBD2 (7 bases). Germline V gene sequence: CDR1 SGHAT, CDR2 FQNNGV. CDR3 length equals 14 residues. V was cut by 3 bases and J by 3 bases, with 12 bases left in between. Using reference TRBV11-2 and TRBJ2-7 for the parts outside the CDR3, the full variable domain is EAGVAQSPRYKIIEKRQSVAFWCNPISGHATLYWYQQILGQGPKLLIQFQNNGVVDDSQLPKDRFSAERLKGVDSTLKIQPAKLEDSAVYLCASSFEGGIYEQYFGPGTRLTVT.

This rearrangement joins TRBV9 to TRBJ2-5; the D gene is possibly TRBD2 (6 bases). The DNA end is more similar to TRBJ2-7, so the J call may be wrong. This CDR3 comprises 14 residues. Germline V gives CDR1 SGDLS, CDR2 YYNGEE. CDR3 DNA: TGTGCCAGCAGCGTAGACCCCGGACTATACGAGCAGTACTTC. Protein sequence: CASSVDPGLYEQYF.

As to this clone: Its ends do not fully match the called genes, so a read error is possible. This chain connects TRBV7-3 to TRBJ2-1; no reliable D call. Looked up from germline, CDR1 is SGHTA and CDR2 is FQGTGA. The CDR3 runs to 16 residues. CDR3 DNA: TGTGCCAGTAGCTTAATTGGCGGAGAAACATACAATGAGCAGTTCTTC. Translated: CASSLIGGETYNEQFF. Using reference TRBV7-3 and TRBJ2-1 for the parts outside the CDR3, the full variable domain is GAGVSQTPSNKVTEKGKYVELRCDPISGHTALYWYRQSLGQGPEFLIYFQGTGAADDSGLPNDRFFAVRPEGSVSTLKIQRTERGDSAVYLCASSLIGGETYNEQFFGPGTRLTVL.

The rearrangement joins TRBV5-1 to TRBJ1-1; possibly TRBD1 for D (6 bases). The V end lost 7 bases, the J end lost 0 bases, and 13 bases lay between the germline ends. Germline V gene data show CDR1 as SGHRS and CDR2 as YFSETQ. The CDR3 runs to 14 residues. The CDR3 coding sequence is TGCGCCAGCTCTCAGGGGAATATGAACACTGAAGCTTTCTTT. This gives the protein CASSQGNMNTEAFF.

The rearrangement joins TRBV25-1 to TRBJ1-5, with 8 bases lining up with TRBD1. CDR3 length: 15 residues. Germline V gene sequence: CDR1 MGHDK, CDR2 SYGVNS. Losses at the gene ends were 2 bases for V and 6 bases for J; bases not matched to a gene: 6. CDR3 DNA: TGTGCCAGCAGTGAAGCGATGGACAGGGCTCAGCCCCAGCATTTT. It is translated as CASSEAMDRAQPQHF.

The rearrangement uses TRBV30 and TRBJ2-3, with 9 bases identical to TRBD2. Germline loops: CDR1 GTSNPN, CDR2 SVGIG (reference sequence). The CDR3 runs 14 residues. V was clipped by 2 bases and J by 3 bases; unmatched bases: 3. The CDR3 here is CAWSTSGSTDTQYF. The CDR3 DNA reads as TGTGCCTGGAGTACTAGCGGGTCGACAGATACGCAGTATTTT.

This clone was seen once. This chain connects TRBV27 to TRBJ1-2; D is ambiguous. This CDR3 region has 14 residues. In germline, CDR1 is MNHEY, CDR2 SMNVEV (reference sequence). V was clipped by 5 bases and J by 5 bases, with 15 bases between them. This CDR3 is CASSREPGPYGYTF. In DNA, the CDR3 is TGTGCCAGCAGTCGAGAACCTGGGCCTTATGGCTACACCTTC.